A single TCR beta chain is shown here with its context. The antigen it recognizes is unknown. In this record, gene identifiers and germline sequences come from the mouse. The read stops 4 residues short of the end of the CDR3; the missing end is completed from the germline J gene. Other DNA sequences of this sample code for an identical CDR3. CDR1 and CDR2, looked up from the germline V gene (reference sequence), are LGHNA and YNLKQL. Inclusive of the bounding cysteine and phenylalanine, the CDR3 is 14 residues long. Of the CDR3's DNA, 30 bases were read; they are in frame from base 1. The germline ends are 8 bases apart after V is trimmed by 2 bases and J by 2 bases. Cells from mouse cutaneous lymph nodes were pooled, stained for CD4, CD8alpha, NKG2D, NKG2ACE and other markers, and then sorted on a BD Influx. These data belong to a study of CD8+ T cells in alopecia areata (dated by TCRdb to 2017 to 2018). Describing the broader study: Skin from C3H/HeJ donors with spontaneous alopecia (roughly 6-13 months old) was grafted onto female C3H/HeJ recipients that were 7-10 weeks old. Scalp tissue and sorted CD4+ and CD8+ peripheral blood T cells from patchy and totalis/universalis alopecia areata patients and from healthy controls were covered by human TCRbeta sequencing. Scalp clonality was compared among normal scalp (n=4), patchy alopecia areata scalp (n=8), and alopecia totalis/universalis scalp (n=8). To study T cell clonal expansion in alopecia areata, the researchers applied high-throughput TCRbeta sequencing to both the C3H/HeJ mouse model and human patients. TCRbeta CDR3 regions were amplified by immunoSEQ multiplex PCR using 35 Vbeta forward and 13 Jbeta reverse primers. RNA came from the PAXgene miRNA kit for fixed scalp, the miRNeasy kit for PBMCs, and the RNeasy kit for mouse skin. General findings and caveats noted by the study authors: Shared TCR sequences between patients were less evident than in mice, which may be partly attributable to HLA diversity in the patient population. Compared with normal scalp, lesional scalp had higher clonality and more expanded CD8+ clones, particularly in alopecia totalis/universalis, a pattern that suggests antigenic drive. Resident alphabeta T cells in normal human skin are also sequenced, complicating scalp TCR repertoire analysis, unlike mouse skin dominated by gammadelta T cells.

The library was prepared using the immunoSEQ multiplex PCR assay. For TCR sequencing, RNA was extracted from every sample and reverse transcribed into cDNA to serve as template. SuperScript III was used for first-strand cDNA synthesis, primed with a 2:1 mix of oligo-dT and random hexamers. A synthetic immune receptor repertoire was used to measure amplification bias, and any remaining bias was corrected computationally. Libraries were sequenced on Illumina HiSeq using 60 bp reads that covered the CDR3 and were read from J toward V. In the paper's pipeline: Raw reads were preprocessed to remove errors, and CDR3 was defined by IMGT conventions from the conserved cysteine to phenylalanine. Clonality was computed as 1 minus the Shannon entropy, with the entropy normalized by log2 of the number of productive unique TCRs. Whether scalp clones were CD4 or CD8 was inferred by matching scalp TCRbeta sequences against CD4 and CD8 repertoires sorted from blood. TCRdb retrieved this table from immuneACCESS and kept in-frame rearrangements only. Not all clones are present; in checked studies, unresolved V genes account for under half, and no reason is known for the remainder. V and J calls and clone size follow that table, whereas D and trimming were derived from the DNA. This sample includes 200,000 to 300,000 clones, and none of them was observed just once. The top ten hold 0.9% to 1.5% of the sample.

The source of this sequence is a C3H/HeJ mouse with alopecia areata. The MHC haplotype for this mouse line is H2-k. The chain employs TRBV5 and TRBJ2-5; TRBD1 is a weak D gene call, 6 bases matching. Sequences were obtained from CD4+ T cells sorted from a lymph node. The CDR3 bases that were read are TGTGCCAGCAGCCAAACAGGGACCCAAGAC. Translated, this is CASSQTGTQD. The complete CDR3 reads CASSQTGTQDTQYF.